This paragraph reports one T cell receptor (beta chain). This clone's antigen is unknown. Base qualities are not recorded, but no much larger clone differs from it by a single base. This entry comes from a study of blood T cell repertoires in COVID-19 (dated by TCRdb to 2019 to 2021). Notes on the research overall: Samples covering the acute and convalescent phases of COVID-19 were provided by collaborators in the United States, Italy and Spain. The prospective study material was composed of cDNA or gDNA derived from T cells, B-cell-depleted T cells, or PBMCs. Subjects who had been exposed to COVID-19, were actively infected with it, or had recovered from it provided the deeply sampled blood TCRbeta repertoires that made up the dataset. A freely available public database, intended as a resource for researchers studying the immune response to SARS-CoV-2, is where the repertoires were released. The samples were drawn from two sources: the first 160 participants of the ongoing ImmuneRACE study, and fewer than 1,500 subjects contributed by 6 global collaborators. A de-identified subject ID, COVID-19 status, age in years and sex were almost always included in the sample metadata. Where HLA class I and class II types were available, the types were taken from metadata supplied by the sample provider, not from assay-based typing.

The collaborating institutions used their own protocols to collect whole blood in K2EDTA tubes. For TCRbeta analysis, collaborators shipped samples as frozen whole blood, isolated PBMCs, or DNA extracted from either of those sample types. Spanning cysteine to phenylalanine, the CDR3 consists of 17 amino acids. Here the CDR3 DNA is all that survives: 51 bases in frame from base 1. V was cut back by 1 base and J by 2 bases, leaving a gap of 16 bases between them. CDR1 and CDR2 (SGHDN, FVKESK) derive from the germline V gene. What the study reported, not specific to this receptor: Clinical and demographic metadata were provided uncurated, with the amount varying by source and participant.

TCRbeta CDR3 regions were amplified from genomic DNA by means of the immunoSEQ Assay, a bias-controlled multiplex PCR. In the source study's methods: The number of nucleated cells in each sample was estimated from the amplification of reference gene primers within the assay. Sequence reads were collapsed and filtered to measure the absolute abundance of every unique TCRbeta CDR3 rearrangement. For each sample, productive Simpson clonality was calculated as the square root of Simpson's diversity index across productive rearrangements. TCRdb carries this immuneACCESS record with in-frame sequences only. Its versions omit some clonotypes, under half of them owing to an unresolved V gene in the studies checked, with the rest unexplained. V and J calls and clone size are as listed in that table; D and trimming were resolved from the DNA. This sample lists under 100,000 clones; 75% to 85% were detected once. Approximately 12% of the sample rests with the top ten.

The specimen was peripheral blood. This TCR derives from a woman aged 40 to 55 with active or convalescent COVID-19. The rearrangement joined TRBV14 to TRBJ2-3; the D gene is perhaps TRBD2, on 6 matching bases. The CDR3 region: CASSQALSSAYTDTQYF. DNA sequence: TGTGCCAGCAGCCAAGCCCTTTCTAGCGCCTACACAGATACGCAGTATTTT.